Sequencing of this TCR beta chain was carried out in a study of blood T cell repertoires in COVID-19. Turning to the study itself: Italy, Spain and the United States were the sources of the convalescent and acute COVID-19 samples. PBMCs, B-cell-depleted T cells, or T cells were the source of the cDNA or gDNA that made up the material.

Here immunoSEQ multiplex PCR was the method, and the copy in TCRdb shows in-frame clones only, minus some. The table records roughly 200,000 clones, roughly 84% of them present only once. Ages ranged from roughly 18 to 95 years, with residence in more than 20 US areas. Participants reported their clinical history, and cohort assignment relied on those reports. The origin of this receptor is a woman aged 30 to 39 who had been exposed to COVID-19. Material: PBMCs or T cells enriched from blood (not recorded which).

The CDR3 nucleotides are TGTGCCAGCAGCCAACCCGGGACAAGGGATAAAGCTTTCTTT. Translated: CASSQPGTRDKAFF. This chain joins TRBV25-1 and TRBJ1-1, with D possibly TRBD1 on 6 matching bases. CDR3 size: 14 residues. The V and J ends lost 6 bases and 9 bases respectively, with 20 bases between them. Germline CDR1 and CDR2: MGHDK and SYGVNS.